This passage covers 26 T cell receptor beta chains from one sample sequenced in a study of T cells after yellow fever vaccination (dated by TCRdb to the late 2010s). The method was 5' RACE. Sequenced using an Illumina NovaSeq 6000. Starting from the raw public reads, TCRdb applied fastp trimming at Q25, assembled clones with MiXCR and retained in-frame beta chains. All rows with the same CDR3 protein become a single entry with the most common DNA and genes. This sample comprises approximately 300,000 distinct CDR3 sequences, around a tenth of them detected only once. Together, the top ten hold over 3% of the sample. This specimen's treatment or condition label, per the study, means: live attenuated yellow fever vaccine strain. The material sequenced was CD4+ T cells sorted from PBMCs, taken 45 days after the yellow fever booster vaccination. These receptors came from a man between 18 and 29 years old who received the YFV17D yellow fever vaccine.

This clonotype was detected only a few times. CDR3 protein: CASSLAEGPSGANVLTF. CDR3 DNA sequence: TGTGCCAGCAGCTTAGCTGAAGGGCCTTCTGGGGCCAACGTCCTGACTTTC. The chain carries TRBV7-2 and TRBJ2-6; D is unclear. In germline, CDR1 is SGHTA, CDR2 FQGNSA. This CDR3 has 17 residues. The V end was cut by 0 bases, the J end by 1 base, with 10 bases between.

The chain uses TRBV11-2 and TRBJ2-3; no definite D call. The CDR3 is 15 residues long. V lost 5 bases, J lost 2 bases, and 14 bases lay in between. From germline, CDR1 is SGHAT and CDR2 FQNNGV. In DNA, the CDR3 is TGTGCCAGCAGCCCAAACCGGCTCCCCACAGATACGCAGTATTTT. This translates into CASSPNRLPTDTQYF.

The table lists this clonotype with a few counts. The gene calls are TRBV7-8 and TRBJ1-1; D uncertain. The CDR3 spans 14 residues. CDR1 SGHVS and CDR2 FQNEAQ come from the germline V gene. V lost 4 bases and J 0 bases, leaving 9 bases between the germline ends. CDR3 sequence reads: CASSSTPLNTEAFF. In DNA, the CDR3 is TGTGCCAGCAGCTCGACGCCCTTGAACACTGAAGCTTTCTTT.

This clonotype was observed many times. This chain connects TRBV11-2 to TRBJ1-1, with D uncertain. The germline V and J ends were trimmed by 2 bases and 2 bases, with 6 bases remaining between them. Germline V gene sequence: CDR1 SGHAT, CDR2 FQNNGV. The CDR3 loop spans 13 amino acids. The CDR3 reads CASSLSTNTEAFF. The DNA of the CDR3 is TGTGCCAGCAGCTTATCCACCAACACTGAAGCTTTCTTT.

This clonotype has only a few counts. J is TRBJ2-2 and V is TRBV19, with TRBD1 as a possible D gene (6 bases). The CDR3 is 14 amino acids. The germline CDR1 and CDR2 sequences are LNHDA and SQIVND (reference sequence). V was pared by 8 bases and J by 0 bases, with 10 bases between. The CDR3 is CASATGSNTGELFF. Here the CDR3 DNA reads TGTGCCAGTGCCACAGGGTCGAACACCGGGGAGCTGTTTTTT.

The chain recombines TRBV7-2 with TRBJ2-3; D is undetermined. The CDR3 is 14 amino acids. Looked up from germline, CDR1 is SGHTA and CDR2 is FQGNSA. Trimming removed 2 bases from V and 2 bases from J, with 8 bases in between. The chain's CDR3 is CASSLSQNTDTQYF. DNA of the CDR3: TGTGCCAGCAGCTTAAGTCAGAACACAGATACGCAGTATTTT.

This clonotype was detected only a few times. The V call is TRBV9, the J call TRBJ1-6, with unresolved D. The CDR3 has 14 amino acids. Germline V CDR1 and CDR2: SGDLS, YYNGEE. V was cut by 4 bases and J by 5 bases, with 10 bases left in between. CDR3 nucleotide sequence: TGTGCCAGCAGCCGGGAAGCGGATAATTCACCCCTCCACTTT. It is translated as CASSREADNSPLHF.

The chain couples TRBV12-3 or TRBV12-4 to TRBJ1-5; D is perhaps TRBD1 (6 bases). CDR3 length: 13 residues. The V gene lost 7 bases and the J gene lost 6 bases, with 13 bases spanning the gap. CDR3 in amino acids: CASTWGGAQPQHF. CDR3 coding DNA: TGTGCCAGCACTTGGGGGGGGGCTCAGCCCCAGCATTTT.

V usage is TRBV9 and J usage is TRBJ2-1, with 8 bases aligning to TRBD2. The V gene end was trimmed by 2 bases and the J gene end by 0 bases; junction bases not matched to a gene: 4. The germline V gene has CDR1 SGDLS and CDR2 YYNGEE. The length of the CDR3 is 16 residues. The chain's CDR3 is CASSVTRGVSYNEQFF. DNA for the CDR3: TGTGCCAGCAGCGTTACGCGGGGGGTCTCCTACAATGAGCAGTTCTTC.

The table lists this clonotype with many counts. CDR3 loop: CASSLGQDLYEQYF. CDR3 nucleotides: TGTGCCAGCAGTTTGGGGCAGGACTTATACGAGCAGTACTTC. This chain uses TRBV12-3 or TRBV12-4 with TRBJ2-7; tentatively, D is TRBD1 or TRBD2 (5 bases each). The CDR3 totals 14 residues. V lost 3 bases, J lost 4 bases, and 13 bases lay in between.

This chain uses TRBV7-3 with TRBJ2-5, with D unclear. The CDR3 has 13 residues. Trimming removed 2 bases from V and 5 bases from J, with 9 bases in between. CDR1 SGHTA and CDR2 FQGTGA come from the germline V gene. CDR3 sequence reads: CASSLVESETQYF. CDR3 coding DNA: TGTGCCAGCAGCTTAGTCGAGTCGGAGACCCAGTACTTC. Filled out from reference TRBV7-3 and TRBJ2-5, the complete variable domain reads GAGVSQTPSNKVTEKGKYVELRCDPISGHTALYWYRQSLGQGPEFLIYFQGTGAADDSGLPNDRFFAVRPEGSVSTLKIQRTERGDSAVYLCASSLVESETQYFGPGTRLLVL.

This clonotype has a count of ten or more. This chain joins TRBV20-1 and TRBJ2-5, with TRBD1 identical over 8 bases. This CDR3 has 14 residues. The germline CDR1 and CDR2 sequences are DFQATT and SNEGSKA (reference sequence). V was clipped by 2 bases and J by 4 bases; unmatched bases: 6. In nucleotides, the CDR3 is TGCAGTGCTAGATCCTGGACAGGGCTAGAGACCCAGTACTTC. As protein: CSARSWTGLETQYF.

There are many counts of this clonotype. V gene TRBV11-2 combines with J gene TRBJ2-3; 9 bases agree with TRBD2. Germline V gene lookup returns CDR1 SGHAT and CDR2 FQNNGV. The V segment lost 5 bases and the J segment 1 base; nucleotides outside the gene matches: 13. The CDR3 spans 18 residues. The DNA of the CDR3 is TGTGCCAGCAGCCAGACCGTCGTTAGCGGGGGTCGCACAGATACGCAGTATTTT. This gives the protein CASSQTVVSGGRTDTQYF.

This clonotype showed up many times. The gene calls are TRBV6-2 or TRBV6-3 and TRBJ1-1, with 8 bases fitting TRBD1. Germline CDR1 is MNHEY and CDR2 is SVGEGT. The length of the CDR3 is 14 residues. The ends lost 5 bases at V and 5 bases at J; junction bases unmatched: 7. The CDR3 loop reads CASSVRGDRTEAFF. The CDR3 coding sequence is TGTGCCAGCAGTGTTCGTGGGGACAGGACTGAAGCTTTCTTT.

This clonotype occurred a few times. V gene TRBV3-1 combines with J gene TRBJ1-1; a possible D gene is TRBD1 (6 bases). The ends were cut back, 1 base at V and 3 bases at J, with 12 bases in the middle. CDR1 is LGHDT, CDR2 YNNKEL, per germline (reference sequence). The CDR3 contains 15 residues. The CDR3 protein is CASSQGGGLDTEAFF. CDR3 nucleotide sequence: TGTGCCAGCAGCCAAGGCGGGGGGCTGGACACTGAAGCTTTCTTT.

J is TRBJ1-4 and V is TRBV11-2; unclear D gene. Between the trimmed V and J ends, which lost 1 base and 10 bases, there was a span of 7 bases. CDR3 size: 12 residues. Germline CDR1 reads SGHAT; CDR2 reads FQNNGV. The CDR3 sequence is CASSLVVGKLFF. The CDR3 DNA reads as TGTGCCAGCAGCTTAGTAGTGGGAAAACTGTTTTTT. Looking up the rest from reference TRBV11-2 and TRBJ1-4 gives the full variable domain: EAGVAQSPRYKIIEKRQSVAFWCNPISGHATLYWYQQILGQGPKLLIQFQNNGVVDDSQLPKDRFSAERLKGVDSTLKIQPAKLEDSAVYLCASSLVVGKLFFGSGTQLSVL.

DNA for the CDR3: TGCGCCAGCAGCCAGACGACAGGGAGCACCGGGGAGCTGTTTTTT. It encodes CASSQTTGSTGELFF. This chain links TRBV5-1 with TRBJ2-2; 7 bases are a match to TRBD1. Germline trimming cut 4 bases from V and 4 bases from J; bases unmatched to any gene: 7. Germline values: CDR1 SGHRS, CDR2 YFSETQ. This CDR3 is built from 15 residues.

This chain links TRBV3-1 with TRBJ1-6; D possibly corresponds to TRBD1 (5 bases). The CDR3 runs to 19 residues. V lost 4 bases to trimming and J lost 0 bases, with 19 bases between them. The V gene's germline CDR1 is LGHDT and CDR2 YNNKEL (reference sequence). The CDR3 loop reads CASSPGWGTGSSYNSPLHF. The DNA of the CDR3 is TGTGCCAGCAGCCCGGGATGGGGGACTGGGAGCTCCTATAATTCACCCCTCCACTTT.

The sample holds a few counts of this clonotype. The rearrangement joins TRBV5-1 to TRBJ2-4; no definite D call. Trimming took off 0 bases at V and 6 bases at J, with 13 bases between the two ends. CDR1 is SGHRS and CDR2 is YFSETQ in the germline V gene. The CDR3 totals 15 residues. CDR3 bases: TGCGCCAGCAGCTTGGCGGGTAGAGGTGGAAACATTCAGTACTTC. This encodes CASSLAGRGGNIQYF.

This chain joins TRBV6-5 and TRBJ1-5; D remains unclear. The V end was cut by 0 bases, the J end by 9 bases, with 15 bases between. The CDR3 contains 15 residues. The germline gives CDR1 MNHEY, CDR2 SVGAGI. The CDR3 sequence: CASSYSVAPSGPQHF. For the CDR3, the DNA is TGTGCCAGCAGTTACTCGGTAGCACCTTCGGGGCCCCAGCATTTT.

This clonotype has a handful of counts. This sequence joins TRBV10-3 and TRBJ2-3; tentatively, D is TRBD2 (6 bases). The V gene's germline CDR1 is ENHRY and CDR2 SYGVKD. Trimming cost V 5 bases and J 2 bases, with 11 bases left between them. The CDR3 has 14 residues. CDR3 protein: CAISPGLSTDTQYF. The CDR3 DNA reads TGTGCCATCAGTCCGGGACTCTCCACAGATACGCAGTATTTT.

The chain joins TRBV28 to TRBJ2-1; D ambiguous. Trimming pared 3 bases from V and 1 base from J, leaving 10 bases between. Germline CDR1 MDHEN, CDR2 SYDVKM. This CDR3 has 15 residues. The DNA of the CDR3 is TGTGCCAGCAGTTTTTCAAGGGCATCCTACAATGAGCAGTTCTTC. Its translation: CASSFSRASYNEQFF.

The table lists this clonotype with a few counts. The chain links TRBV20-1 to TRBJ1-2; the D gene is possibly TRBD1 (6 bases). There are 14 residues in the CDR3. Trimming cost V 2 bases and J 4 bases, with 14 bases left between them. Per the germline V gene, CDR1 is DFQATT and CDR2 is SNEGSKA (reference sequence). The CDR3 loop reads CSARSNRVFYGYTF. CDR3 sequence (DNA): TGCAGTGCTAGATCAAACAGGGTATTCTATGGCTACACCTTC.

This clonotype was counted at least ten times. The CDR3 DNA is TGTGCCAGCAGGCAGGAGGGGGAGACCCAGTACTTC. Its translation: CASRQEGETQYF. The chain joins TRBV2 to TRBJ2-5, with D possibly being TRBD2 (6 bases). This CDR3 spans 12 amino acids. V lost 6 bases to trimming and J lost 5 bases, with 10 bases between them. Germline loops: CDR1 SNHLY, CDR2 FYNNEI.

This clonotype was seen more than once but under ten times. This sequence joins TRBV11-2 and TRBJ2-3; 9 bases fit TRBD2. This CDR3 has 16 residues. The V gene end was trimmed by 4 bases and the J gene end by 3 bases; junction bases not matched to a gene: 8. Per the germline V gene, CDR1 is SGHAT and CDR2 is FQNNGV. The CDR3 spells CASSSRGGGGTDTQYF. The CDR3 region has the DNA TGTGCCAGCAGCTCCCGGGGCGGGGGGGGAACAGATACGCAGTATTTT.

The sample holds many counts of this clonotype. The chain has TRBV5-1 and TRBJ1-1; 12 positions match TRBD1. The CDR3 sequence is 14 residues long. V lost 4 bases to trimming and J lost 8 bases; unmatched junction nucleotides: 6. Germline-derived CDR1 and CDR2 are SGHRS and YFSETQ. The CDR3 loop reads CASSLGQGAEEAFF. CDR3 DNA: TGCGCCAGCAGCCTGGGACAGGGGGCCGAAGAAGCTTTCTTT.